The sequence of this T cell receptor (beta chain) was determined in a study of T-cell memory formation after mild COVID-19. General study findings and limits: Pre-infection memory showed some responding clones, and this suggested that cross-reactive memory joined. Clonal second-wave expansions that peaked on day 37 had unconfirmed SARS-CoV-2 specificity. CD4/CD8 balance held among clones contracting day 15 to 85, and later expanders leaned CD4+.

This clonotype has a count of ten or more. What it binds is not known. One entry per CDR3 protein results from TCRdb running MiXCR on the 5' RACE reads. Here the sample spans 100,000 to 140,000 distinct CDR3 sequences, 13% to 15% being singletons. The germline CDR1 and CDR2 sequences are MNHEY and SMNVEV (reference sequence). V gave up 5 bases and J gave up 1 base, with 13 bases separating them. This CDR3 spans 15 amino acids. The chain joins TRBV27 to TRBJ2-3; D is possibly TRBD1 (5 bases). This sequence was found in a man in his late teens or twenties who had mild COVID-19 (a few samples of this study predate the infection). Cell type and time point are not known. The sample was PBMCs or a T cell subset sorted from them (not recorded which). DNA of the CDR3: TGTGCCAGCAGTGCCCCAGGGTGGGGCACAGATACGCAGTATTTT. Translation gives CASSAPGWGTDTQYF.